These 5 T cell receptor beta chains were sequenced from one sample in a study of control samples from healthy donors and cancer patients. Data came from immunoSEQ multiplex PCR; TCRdb stores just in-frame clones and leaves some out. The sample records about 72,000 clones, roughly 92% being singletons. The sequenced sample was blood. These receptors all stem from a woman aged 55-69 years in good health.

The gene calls are TRBV28 and TRBJ1-2; D uncertain. The length of the CDR3 is 15 residues. V lost 3 bases and J lost 8, with 19 bases in between. CDR1 and CDR2 (germline): MDHEN, SYDVKM. The CDR3 reads CASSLRTRGERGYTF. Here the CDR3 DNA reads TGTGCCAGCAGTTTGCGAACTCGGGGAGAGAGAGGCTACACCTTC.

This chain links TRBV5-1 with TRBJ1-4; 10 bases fit TRBD1. Germline-derived CDR1 and CDR2 are SGHRS and YFSETQ. The CDR3 consists of 14 residues. The trim removed 4 bases at V and 8 bases at J, leaving 5 bases unmatched. The CDR3 is CASSTGTGDEKLFF. The CDR3, as DNA: TGCGCCAGCAGCACCGGGACAGGGGACGAAAAACTGTTTTTT.

Concerning this clone: An end of the junction does not agree with germline; a read error may underlie this. The V call is TRBV5-1, the J call TRBJ2-1, with TRBD2 matching 7 bases. The CDR3 runs 14 residues. CDR1 and CDR2 (germline): SGHRS, YFSETQ. This CDR3 is CASNPSIGTNPPLF. Written as DNA, the CDR3 is TGCGCCAGCAACCCGTCAATCGGGACTAACCCTCCCCTCTTC.

The genes are TRBV28 and TRBJ2-7; the match to TRBD2 covers 7 bases. J gave up 0 bases and V 7 bases, and 6 bases lay outside the gene matches. CDR1 is MDHEN and CDR2 is SYDVKM in the germline V gene. This CDR3 spans 14 amino acids. The chain's CDR3 is CASIPGTNSYEQYF. In nucleotides, the CDR3 is TGTGCCAGCATCCCCGGGACTAACTCCTACGAGCAGTACTTC.

The chain carries TRBV19 and TRBJ1-2, with 9 nucleotides matching TRBD1. After removal of 4 bases from V and 13 bases from J, the junction contained 10 bases not matched to a gene. The CDR3 runs to 13 residues. Germline V gene sequence: CDR1 LNHDA, CDR2 SQIVND (reference sequence). CDR3 DNA sequence: TGTGCCAGTAGTACAACCGGGACAGGGTCCGGCACCTTC. It encodes CASSTTGTGSGTF.